This TCR beta chain was recovered during a study of control samples from healthy donors and cancer patients. Profiled with immunoSEQ multiplex PCR; TCRdb holds only in-frame clones, not every one. The sample lists 80,000 to 85,000 clones, more than 70% occurring once. This CDR3 comprises 14 residues. V lost 4 bases and J 7 bases, leaving 14 bases between the germline ends. Germline CDR1 and CDR2: LGHDT and YNNKEL (reference sequence). This chain connects TRBV3-1 (or the pseudogene TRBV3-2) to TRBJ1-5; D is possibly TRBD1 (6 bases). The TCR sequence derives from a woman aged 50 to 60 in good health. The specimen sequenced was blood. CDR3 DNA sequence: TGTGCCAGCAGCCCGATGACAGGCGGACAGCCCCAGCATTTT. This encodes CASSPMTGGQPQHF.